This T cell receptor (beta chain) is from a study of OX40 agonist ivuxolimab in advanced cancers. Study summary: Those treated in dose escalation had hepatocellular carcinoma, melanoma, renal cell cancer or head and neck cancer.

The V gene's germline CDR1 is LNHDA and CDR2 SQIVND (reference sequence). The CDR3 loop spans 14 amino acids. V lost 3 bases and J 1 base, leaving 7 bases between the germline ends. TCRdb keeps only in-frame clones here, not all; method: immunoSEQ multiplex PCR. The table shows tens of thousands of clones, with about 90% occurring only once. The V gene is TRBV19, the J gene TRBJ1-5; no definite D call. This receptor was identified in an adult with an advanced solid tumor such as melanoma, head and neck, liver or kidney cancer. The sample consisted of CD4+ or CD8+ T cells sorted from blood, taken in a trial of the OX40 agonist ivuxolimab. Here the CDR3 reads CASSIGSSNQPQHF. The DNA for the CDR3 is TGTGCCAGTAGTATTGGATCGAGCAATCAGCCCCAGCATTTT.